This entry features one TCR beta chain sequence. Only a few counts were recorded for this clonotype. Its cognate antigen has yet to be identified. A junction boundary mismatches the germline segment, possibly from a read error. The sample is drawn from a study of vaccination and CD4 T cells after COVID-19 (dated by TCRdb to the early 2020s). About the full investigation: SARS-CoV-2 positivity had been established in the convalescent patients by nasal swab PCR, and mild disease was recorded in roughly ten of these patients and severe disease in one. Each participant got two doses of either the Pfizer-BioNTech BNT162b2 vaccine (n=8) or the Moderna mRNA-1273 vaccine (n=2). Post-COVID blood samples from convalescent patients were collected a median of about 110 days after diagnosis, with a range of about 35 to 161 days. The spike-specific CD4+ TCR repertoire was compared before and after mRNA vaccination in approximately 9 COVID-19 convalescent patients and 4 infection-naive healthy vaccine recipients. As controls, cultures received a CEFX viral epitope pool (the positive control), an HIV-1 Nef peptide pool (the negative control), or no peptide at all. Post-vaccine blood samples were collected a median of around 70 days after the second vaccine dose, ranging from roughly 14 to 241 days. In the convalescent cohort there were six males and four females, among whom were two Hispanic individuals, seven Caucasians, two Asians and one multiracial person. The cultures were stimulated with overlapping spike peptide pools from SARS-CoV-2 and from the common cold coronaviruses HCoV-NL63, HCoV-OC43 and HCoV-229E.

Libraries were built with PCR. At the Johns Hopkins FTIC core, DNA from the cultured CD4+ T cells underwent TCR sequencing with the Oncomine TCR Beta short-read assay. Genomic DNA was extracted from the cultured CD4+ T cells with the QIAamp micro DNA kit. Oncomine TCR Beta libraries from cultured CD4+ T cells were pooled using unique dual indexes and sequenced on an Illumina iSeq 100. Processing in the source paper ran as follows. Non-productive sequences were removed, and CDR3s that did not start with C, did not end with F or W, or were shorter than 7 amino acids were discarded. Antigen-specific clonotypes were identified using the MANAFEST web application through comparison of peptide-stimulated wells with reference and other culture wells. Positive clones required FDR below 0.05, an odds ratio above 5, and productive frequency above 0.1% in at least two of three replicate wells. Clonotypes that were significantly expanded in both SARS-CoV-2 spike wells and at least one common cold coronavirus spike condition were defined as cross-reactive. Using R version 3.6.1, CDR3 homology was evaluated through Levenshtein distances (stringdist) along with unrooted phylogenetic trees (ape). The public reads were reprocessed in TCRdb via fastp at Q25 and MiXCR, keeping in-frame beta chains. Identical CDR3 proteins give one entry, which carries the most common genes and DNA. The V and J calls were determined by TCRdb, not by the authors. Counted in this sample were about 19,000 distinct CDR3 sequences; 45% to 70% of them appeared once. The top ten clonotypes cover 6.5% to 7.5% of the sample.

What the work shows at the level of the full study, not this receptor alone: Among the post-vaccine SARS-CoV-2-reactive clones in convalescent patients, a median around 90% showed up only after vaccination, which suggests vaccine-specific priming. Nearly all vaccine-specific clones in convalescent patients (304 of 307) were mono-reactive for SARS-CoV-2 spike rather than cross-reactive with common cold coronaviruses. An increase in the median number of SARS-CoV-2-reactive clonotypes from approximately 20 after infection to approximately 41 after vaccination was observed, but the change was not found to be significant. The study included relatively few convalescent patients and did not analyze early timepoints after natural infection.

CDR1 and CDR2 are read off the germline V gene (reference sequence) as SGHNT and YYREEE. The CDR3 measures 13 amino acids from cysteine to phenylalanine. The sequence is cut down to CDR3 DNA, 39 bases in frame from base 1. This specimen's treatment or condition label, per the study, means: roughly 11-day PBMC culture with coronavirus spike peptide pools or control peptides (ViraFEST assay). The ViraFEST assay, used in the study, expanded antigen-specific T cells with peptide pools and then identified the expanded clonotypes through TCR sequencing. The convalescent patients' positive SARS-CoV-2 PCR tests fell between March and December 2020, which was before the Alpha, Beta and Delta variants emerged in the United States. About 1.8 million PBMCs per well were cultured in IMDM with 5% human AB serum and about 9.7 IU/ml IL-2, plus 10 ug/ml peptide pools. Half of the culture medium was replaced with fresh IL-2-containing medium on days 3 and 7. CD4+ T cells were isolated after roughly nine days of culture through negative selection using the EasySep CD4+ T cell isolation kit. Ficoll-Paque Plus gradient centrifugation was used to isolate PBMCs from whole blood, and the isolated PBMCs were then either used fresh or cryopreserved at -140C. In general, triplicate wells were set up for every culture condition.

The sequenced material came from CD4+ T cells from blood, cultured in vitro. This clonotype originated in a human donor who had recovered from COVID-19. The sequence joins TRBV5-4 to TRBJ2-2, with no confidently assigned D gene. The CDR3 reads as follows: CASSRANTGELFF. Read as DNA, the sequence is TGTGCCAGCAGCAGGGCGAACACCGGAGAGCTGTTTTTT.